This T cell receptor beta chain is drawn from a study of T cells in localized non-small cell lung cancer. General study findings and limits: Sequencing covered just one tumor region, so heterogeneity cannot be ruled out. The appearance of a median about 60 of the top 100 tumor clones was seen in adjacent lung. Tumor showed lower T cell clonality than uninvolved adjacent lung, where it was highest.

This clone came up a few times. Its antigen remains unidentified. Data came from immunoSEQ multiplex PCR; TCRdb stores just in-frame clones and leaves some out. The sample consists of over a thousand clones, approximately 24% of them appearing once. This CDR3 has 16 residues. The source of this sequence is a male donor aged 60 or over with stage I lung adenocarcinoma. V and J are TRBV7-5 and TRBJ2-3; the table calls TRBD2, which could not be checked here. TRBV7-5 is marked as a pseudogene. Here the sequenced sample was normal lung tissue next to the tumor, taken before any cancer treatment. CDR3 DNA sequence: TGTGCCAGCAGCCCCGCGGGGACTAGAAGCACAGATACGCAGTATTTT. Translating it yields CASSPAGTRSTDTQYF.